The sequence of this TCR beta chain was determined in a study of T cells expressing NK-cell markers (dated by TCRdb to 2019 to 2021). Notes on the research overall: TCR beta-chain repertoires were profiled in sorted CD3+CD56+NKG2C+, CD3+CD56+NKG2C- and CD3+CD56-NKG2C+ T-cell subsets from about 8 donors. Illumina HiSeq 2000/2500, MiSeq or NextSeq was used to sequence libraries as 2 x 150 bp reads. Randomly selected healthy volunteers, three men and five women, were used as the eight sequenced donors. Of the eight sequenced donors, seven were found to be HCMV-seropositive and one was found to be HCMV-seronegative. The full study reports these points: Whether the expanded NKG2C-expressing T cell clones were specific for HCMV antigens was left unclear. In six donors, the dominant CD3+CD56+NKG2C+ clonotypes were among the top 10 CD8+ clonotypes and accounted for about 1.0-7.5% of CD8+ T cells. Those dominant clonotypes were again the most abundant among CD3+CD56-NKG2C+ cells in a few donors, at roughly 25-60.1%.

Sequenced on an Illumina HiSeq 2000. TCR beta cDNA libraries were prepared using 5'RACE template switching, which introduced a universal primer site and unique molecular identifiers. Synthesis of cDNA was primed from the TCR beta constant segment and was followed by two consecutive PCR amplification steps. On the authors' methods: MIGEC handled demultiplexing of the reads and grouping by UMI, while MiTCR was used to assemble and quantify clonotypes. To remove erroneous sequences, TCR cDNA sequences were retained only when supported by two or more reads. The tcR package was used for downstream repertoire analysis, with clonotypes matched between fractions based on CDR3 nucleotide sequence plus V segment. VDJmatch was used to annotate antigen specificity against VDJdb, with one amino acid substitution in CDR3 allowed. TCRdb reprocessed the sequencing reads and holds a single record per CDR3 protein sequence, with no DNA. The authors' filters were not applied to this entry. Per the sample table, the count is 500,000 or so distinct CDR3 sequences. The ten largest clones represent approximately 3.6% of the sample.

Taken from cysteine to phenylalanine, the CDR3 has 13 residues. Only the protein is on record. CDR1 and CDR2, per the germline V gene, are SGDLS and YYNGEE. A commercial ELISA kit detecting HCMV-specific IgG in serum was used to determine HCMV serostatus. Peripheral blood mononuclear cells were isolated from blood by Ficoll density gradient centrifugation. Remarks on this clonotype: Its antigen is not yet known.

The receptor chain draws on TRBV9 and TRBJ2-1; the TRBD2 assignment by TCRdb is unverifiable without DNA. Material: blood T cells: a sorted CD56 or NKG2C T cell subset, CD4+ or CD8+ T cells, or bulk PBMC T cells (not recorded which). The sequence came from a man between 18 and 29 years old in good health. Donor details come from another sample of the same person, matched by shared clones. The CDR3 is CASSVGLAGAQFF.